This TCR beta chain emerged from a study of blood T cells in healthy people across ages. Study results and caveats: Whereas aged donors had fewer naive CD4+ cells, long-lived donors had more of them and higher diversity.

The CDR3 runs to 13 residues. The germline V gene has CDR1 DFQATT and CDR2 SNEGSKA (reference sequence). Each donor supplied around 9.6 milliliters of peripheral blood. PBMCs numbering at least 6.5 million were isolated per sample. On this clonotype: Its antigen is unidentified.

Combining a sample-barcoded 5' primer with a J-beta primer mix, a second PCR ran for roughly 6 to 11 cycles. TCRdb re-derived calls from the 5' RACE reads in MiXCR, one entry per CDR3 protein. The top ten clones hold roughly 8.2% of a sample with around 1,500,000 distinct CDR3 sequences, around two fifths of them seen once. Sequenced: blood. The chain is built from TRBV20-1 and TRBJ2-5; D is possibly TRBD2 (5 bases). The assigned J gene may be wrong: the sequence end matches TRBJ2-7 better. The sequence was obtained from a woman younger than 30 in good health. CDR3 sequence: CSASEEVVGEQYF. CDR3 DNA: TGCAGTGCTAGCGAGGAGGTCGTCGGCGAGCAGTACTTC.